The 30 T cell receptor beta chains reported below all come from one sample, sequenced in a study of blood T cell repertoires in COVID-19. The method was immunoSEQ multiplex PCR; TCRdb's version includes in-frame clones alone and lacks a portion of them. The table records about 60,000 clones, 75% to 85% of them present only once. Material: peripheral blood. The receptors were gathered from a human donor in a cohort sampled during active COVID-19.

J is TRBJ1-3 and V is TRBV7-9; 9 bases are shared with TRBD1. The ends lost 5 bases at V and 3 bases at J; junction bases unmatched: 14. The CDR3 has 18 amino acids. Germline V CDR1 and CDR2: SEHNR, FQNEAQ (reference sequence). Written as DNA, the CDR3 is TGTGCCAGCAGCCCGCCAACCGGGACAGGGCGGGTTGGAAACACCATATATTTT. This encodes CASSPPTGTGRVGNTIYF.

The V and J genes are TRBV13 and TRBJ2-3, with 9 bases aligning to TRBD2. The germline V gene has CDR1 PRHDT and CDR2 FYEKMQ (reference sequence). With V trimmed by 0 bases and J by 6 bases, 7 bases remained unmatched. The CDR3 has 16 residues. The CDR3 DNA reads as TGTGCCAGCAGCTTAGGGGGCGGGCTAGCGGGGGATACGCAGTATTTT. Residues: CASSLGGGLAGDTQYF. The full variable domain, its missing parts supplied by reference TRBV13 and TRBJ2-3, is AAGVIQSPRHLIKEKRETATLKCYPIPRHDTVYWYQQGPGQDPQFLISFYEKMQSDKGSIPDRFSAQQFSDYHSELNMSSLELGDSALYFCASSLGGGLAGDTQYFGPGTRLTVL.

The chain uses TRBV12-5 and TRBJ2-7; 7 nucleotides line up with TRBD1. Losses at the gene ends were 6 bases for V and 6 bases for J; bases not matched to a gene: 8. This CDR3 region has 13 residues. Germline V gives CDR1 LGHNT, CDR2 FRNRAP. This chain's CDR3 is CASGRQGFSEQYF. The CDR3 DNA is TGTGCTAGTGGCCGACAGGGTTTTTCCGAGCAGTACTTC.

V gene TRBV19 combines with J gene TRBJ2-5; 14 bases align to TRBD2. The CDR3 has 14 residues. The V gene's germline CDR1 is LNHDA and CDR2 SQIVND (reference sequence). V was clipped by 9 bases and J by 5 bases; unmatched bases: 5. Here the CDR3 reads CASGTSGRRETQYF. The CDR3 DNA reads as TGTGCCAGCGGGACTAGCGGGAGACGGGAGACCCAGTACTTC. Variable domain in full (rest from reference TRBV19 and TRBJ2-5): DGGITQSPKYLFRKEGQNVTLSCEQNLNHDAMYWYRQDPGQGLRLIYYSQIVNDFQKGDIAEGYSVSREKKESFPLTVTSAQKNPTAFYLCASGTSGRRETQYFGPGTRLLVL.

The chain joins TRBV4-1 to TRBJ2-3; D is possibly TRBD2 (5 bases). The CDR3 totals 14 residues. Per germline, CDR1 MGHRA and CDR2 YSYEKL. The V gene lost 1 base and the J gene lost 4 bases, with 9 bases spanning the gap. The CDR3 is CASSQAGLADTQYF. The CDR3 DNA reads as TGCGCCAGCAGCCAAGCGGGGTTGGCAGATACGCAGTATTTT.

The chain joins TRBV28 to TRBJ1-5; 7 bases map to TRBD1. The CDR3 length is 15 residues. The germline gives CDR1 MDHEN, CDR2 SYDVKM. The V segment lost 5 bases and the J segment 3 bases; nucleotides outside the gene matches: 7. The CDR3 region is CASSRGTASNQPQHF. The CDR3 DNA is TGTGCCAGCAGTCGTGGGACAGCCTCCAATCAGCCCCAGCATTTT.

The CDR3 nucleotides read TGTGCCAGCAGCTTAGGGGGAGTGACAGATACGCAGTATTTT. This codes for CASSLGGVTDTQYF. This chain links TRBV7-6 with TRBJ2-3; weak D call: TRBD2 (5 bases). The CDR3 loop spans 14 amino acids. The germline V gene encodes CDR1 SGHVS and CDR2 FNYEAQ. Trimming took off 1 base at V and 3 bases at J, with 8 bases between the two ends.

This chain joins TRBV2 and TRBJ2-2, with a possible D match to TRBD1 (5 bases). The CDR3 runs to 15 residues. V was clipped by 1 base and J by 4 bases, with 10 bases between them. Germline lookup yields CDR1 SNHLY and CDR2 FYNNEI. The chain's CDR3 is CASSEEGRSTGELFF. The CDR3 DNA is TGTGCCAGCAGTGAAGAGGGGCGAAGCACCGGGGAGCTGTTTTTT. Filled out from reference TRBV2 and TRBJ2-2, the complete variable domain reads EPEVTQTPSHQVTQMGQEVILRCVPISNHLYFYWYRQILGQKVEFLVSFYNNEISEKSEIFDDQFSVERPDGSNFTLKIRSTKLEDSAMYFCASSEEGRSTGELFFGEGSRLTVL.

This sequence joins TRBV7-2 and TRBJ2-6, with D unresolved. The CDR3 is made up of 15 amino acids. Germline V lookup: CDR1 SGHTA, CDR2 FQGNSA. V was shortened by 1 base and J by 2 bases, with 6 bases between the two germline ends. CDR3 residues: CASSLGPAGANVLTF. The CDR3 bases are TGTGCCAGCAGCTTAGGGCCTGCTGGGGCCAACGTCCTGACTTTC. Full variable domain (outside the CDR3, taken from reference TRBV7-2 and TRBJ2-6): GAGVSQSPSNKVTEKGKDVELRCDPISGHTALYWYRQSLGQGLEFLIYFQGNSAPDKSGLPSDRFSAERTGGSVSTLTIQRTQQEDSAVYLCASSLGPAGANVLTFGAGSRLTVL.

The rearrangement joins TRBV18 to TRBJ2-3; TRBD1 aligns across 12 bases. The CDR3 covers 16 residues. The V segment lost 3 bases and the J segment 6 bases; nucleotides outside the gene matches: 7. Germline V gene sequence: CDR1 KGHSH, CDR2 LQKENI. The CDR3 sequence: CASSPGTGGLEDTQYF. The CDR3, as DNA: TGTGCCAGCTCACCCGGGACAGGGGGCTTGGAGGATACGCAGTATTTT.

The count of this clone is one. The rearrangement joins TRBV11-2 to TRBJ2-7; D ambiguous. The CDR3 runs to 13 residues. The germline CDR1 and CDR2 sequences are SGHAT and FQNNGV. V lost 1 base and J 6 bases, leaving 10 bases between the germline ends. CDR3 DNA sequence: TGTGCCAGCAGCTTAGGAGGAGTGTCCGAGCAGTACTTC. Translating it yields CASSLGGVSEQYF.

This sequence joins TRBV6-2 or TRBV6-3 and TRBJ2-3, with TRBD2 matching 12 bases. Unmatched junction bases numbered 4, after V lost 5 bases and J lost 7 bases. Germline V gene lookup returns CDR1 MNHEY and CDR2 SVGEGT. The CDR3 is made up of 14 amino acids. Here the CDR3 reads CASSPGLAGYTQYF. CDR3 DNA: TGTGCCAGCAGTCCCGGACTAGCGGGGTATACGCAGTATTTT.

The rearrangement joins TRBV27 to TRBJ1-2; 8 nucleotides align to TRBD1. The CDR3 sequence is 14 residues long. The germline V gene has CDR1 MNHEY and CDR2 SMNVEV (reference sequence). V lost 7 bases to trimming and J lost 4 bases; unmatched junction nucleotides: 8. DNA for the CDR3: TGTGCCAGCAAAGGACAGGGCTCTGGCTATGGCTACACCTTC. It is translated as CASKGQGSGYGYTF.

J is TRBJ1-5 and V is TRBV5-1; no clear D. V dropped 0 bases and J dropped 2 bases, with 6 bases sitting between them. The CDR3 extends over 14 amino acids. Germline-derived CDR1 and CDR2 are SGHRS and YFSETQ. The CDR3 here is CASSLDTGNQPQHF. The DNA for the CDR3 is TGCGCCAGCAGCTTGGATACGGGCAATCAGCCCCAGCATTTT.

The V and J genes are TRBV7-9 and TRBJ2-7, with 9 positions matching TRBD1. V dropped 5 bases and J dropped 4; count of bases not matched to a gene: 9. CDR3 length: 15 amino acids. CDR1 and CDR2 (germline): SEHNR, FQNEAQ (reference sequence). In DNA form, the CDR3 reads TGTGCCAGCAGCCGTCAATGGACAGGGGATTACGAGCAGTACTTC. Translated, it gives CASSRQWTGDYEQYF.

The rearrangement uses TRBV7-2 and TRBJ1-2; TRBD1 might be the D (5 bases). CDR3 length: 13 amino acids. The germline V and J ends were trimmed by 7 bases and 5 bases, with 14 bases remaining between them. Germline V gene lookup returns CDR1 SGHTA and CDR2 FQGNSA. CDR3 DNA sequence: TGTGCCAGCACCCCGGGGGGAATTTATGGCTACACCTTC. Translation: CASTPGGIYGYTF.

This clone has only a few counts. The rearrangement links TRBV4-1 to TRBJ1-6, with 12 bases lining up with TRBD1. The CDR3 totals 20 residues. Germline CDR1 and CDR2: MGHRA and YSYEKL. Unmatched junction bases numbered 15, after V lost 2 bases and J lost 7 bases. In DNA form, the CDR3 reads TGCGCCAGCAGCCAAAGTTCTCTGGGACAGGGGGCCGGGGGGAATTCACCCCTCCACTTT. Translating it yields CASSQSSLGQGAGGNSPLHF.

The rearrangement joins TRBV7-2 to TRBJ2-7; 8 bases map to TRBD1. In germline, CDR1 is SGHTA, CDR2 FQGNSA. This CDR3 spans 13 amino acids. V lost 5 bases and J lost 3; bases outside the gene matches: 3. CDR3 in DNA: TGTGCCAGCAGCCGGGGACAGGTCTACGAGCAGTACTTC. Amino acids: CASSRGQVYEQYF.

This clone came up a few times. The chain has TRBV7-2 and TRBJ2-1, with 7 bases lining up with TRBD1. CDR3 size: 13 residues. The V and J ends lost 3 bases and 8 bases, in that order; junction bases with no gene match: 4. Germline assignment: CDR1 SGHTA and CDR2 FQGNSA. The CDR3 region is CASSFTGVDEQFF. Here the CDR3 DNA reads TGTGCCAGCAGCTTCACAGGGGTCGATGAGCAGTTCTTC.

By sample fraction, this clone is medium-sized. The chain combines TRBV12-3 or TRBV12-4 with TRBJ2-1, with 8 positions matching TRBD1. With 5 bases clipped from V and 15 bases from J, the junction kept 9 bases outside the gene matches. CDR3 size: 12 residues. The CDR3 DNA follows: TGTGCCAGCAGTAAAGAAGGACAGGGTACGTTCTTC. As protein: CASSKEGQGTFF.

In this sample, this clone turned up a few times. The V call is TRBV5-1, the J call TRBJ2-5; D might be TRBD1 (5 bases). The CDR3 has 15 amino acids. Germline loops: CDR1 SGHRS, CDR2 YFSETQ. V lost 0 bases, J lost 3 bases, and 12 bases lay in between. This CDR3 is CASSLVQGTKETQYF. DNA of the CDR3: TGCGCCAGCAGCTTGGTCCAGGGCACCAAAGAGACCCAGTACTTC.

The rearrangement uses TRBV18 and TRBJ2-6; possible D gene TRBD1, 5 bases. Between the trimmed V and J ends, which lost 1 base and 0 bases, there was a span of 7 bases. The CDR3 runs to 16 residues. CDR1 and CDR2 from the germline V gene are KGHSH and LQKENI. CDR3 residues: CASSPRQLSGANVLTF. CDR3 DNA: TGTGCCAGCTCACCACGACAGCTCTCTGGGGCCAACGTCCTGACTTTC.

The chain combines TRBV7-8 with TRBJ1-1; 8 bases are a match to TRBD1. The V and J ends lost 4 bases and 4 bases, in that order; junction bases with no gene match: 8. Per the germline V gene, CDR1 is SGHVS and CDR2 is FQNEAQ. The CDR3 totals 15 residues. The CDR3 is CASSSQGARSTEAFF. The CDR3 bases are TGTGCCAGCAGCTCTCAGGGGGCAAGGAGCACTGAAGCTTTCTTT.

The rearrangement links TRBV5-1 to TRBJ2-1, with a tentative D call TRBD2 (5 bases). The CDR3 contains 15 residues. Deletions cut 0 bases from V and 6 bases from J, with 13 bases between. CDR1 is SGHRS and CDR2 is YFSETQ in the germline V gene. CDR3: CASSLGDKRRNEQFF. Here the CDR3 DNA reads TGCGCCAGCAGCTTGGGGGATAAGCGGCGCAATGAGCAGTTCTTC. Looking up the rest from reference TRBV5-1 and TRBJ2-1 gives the full variable domain: KAGVTQTPRYLIKTRGQQVTLSCSPISGHRSVSWYQQTPGQGLQFLFEYFSETQRNKGNFPGRFSGRQFSNSRSEMNVSTLELGDSALYLCASSLGDKRRNEQFFGPGTRLTVL.

This clone is a singleton in its sample. The chain recombines TRBV4-1 with TRBJ2-7; D perhaps matches TRBD1 (6 bases). Germline V gene data show CDR1 as MGHRA and CDR2 as YSYEKL. V was shortened by 3 bases and J by 0 bases, with 15 bases between the two germline ends. The CDR3 is 16 amino acids. The CDR3 nucleotides read TGCGCCAGCAGCCACCTTTGGGACACTAGCTCCTACGAGCAGTACTTC. This gives the protein CASSHLWDTSSYEQYF.

The chain couples TRBV9 to TRBJ2-3; the D gene is possibly TRBD2 (6 bases). CDR1 is SGDLS and CDR2 is YYNGEE in the germline V gene. With 1 base removed from V and 0 bases from J, the gap between germline ends came to 9 bases. This CDR3 is built from 15 residues. In DNA form, the CDR3 reads TGTGCCAGCAGCGTACTTAGCGGTAGCACAGATACGCAGTATTTT. Translated, it gives CASSVLSGSTDTQYF.

CDR3 protein: CASIRGGTGSYTQYF. In DNA, the CDR3 is TGTGCCAGCATAAGGGGTGGGACTGGTTCTTATACGCAGTATTTT. The V and J genes are TRBV6-5 and TRBJ2-3, with D possibly TRBD2 on 6 matching bases. The CDR3 covers 15 residues. V lost 7 bases and J 7 bases, leaving 21 bases between the germline ends. CDR1 and CDR2 (germline): MNHEY, SVGAGI.

This rearrangement joins TRBV4-1 to TRBJ1-5; D unresolved. The CDR3 totals 15 residues. Trimming took 1 base from V and 0 from J, leaving 7 bases between them. Germline lookup yields CDR1 MGHRA and CDR2 YSYEKL. This CDR3 is CASSQVQDSNQPQHF. The CDR3 DNA is TGCGCCAGCAGCCAAGTCCAGGATAGCAATCAGCCCCAGCATTTT.

This rearrangement joins TRBV2 to TRBJ2-3; TRBD2 matches 9 bases. Germline V lookup: CDR1 SNHLY, CDR2 FYNNEI. This CDR3 is 16 amino acids long. The V and J ends lost 4 bases and 1 base, in that order; junction bases with no gene match: 6. In DNA form, the CDR3 reads TGTGCCAGCAGTGCCGGCGGGGGGGCAGGCACAGATACGCAGTATTTT. Translating it yields CASSAGGGAGTDTQYF.

The chain recombines TRBV4-1 with TRBJ2-7, with TRBD2 matching over 7 bases. The CDR3 runs 16 residues. Looked up from germline, CDR1 is MGHRA and CDR2 is YSYEKL. The junction had 13 bases not matched to a gene; V was cut back by 4 bases and J by 4 bases. The CDR3 sequence is CASSPALRTSSYEQYF. The CDR3 DNA is TGCGCCAGCAGCCCAGCTTTAAGGACTAGTAGTTACGAGCAGTACTTC.